This T cell receptor (beta chain) was sequenced in a study of cytomegalovirus exposure and HLA in healthy donors (dated by TCRdb to the late 2010s). As for the study more broadly: An earlier analysis of several hundred of the donors reported approximately 300 Gb of sequence data and 100 million to 140 million unique TCR beta sequences from 150 million to 200 million T cells. Of the approximately 370 genotyped donors, approximately 80% were placed in the genetic ancestry cluster associated with self-reported Caucasian donors. In an earlier analysis of a few hundred of the donors, high-throughput TCR beta sequencing was used to judge whether each TCR beta V gene segment behaved as functional or pseudogenic. The number of donors typed differed by locus, with roughly 620-630 for A, B, C, DRB1 and DQB1, more than 500 for DQA1, nearly 610 for DPA1, and about 450 for DPB1. The study combined high-throughput TCR immunosequencing, statistical association of individual TCRs with disease status, and machine learning to predict cytomegalovirus infection status. All discovery cohort repertoires had been generated using a single sequencing platform. A separate validation cohort of over a hundred different subjects was used in addition to the approximately 700-subject first cohort. In a later genetic analysis, genome-wide SNP genotypes for about three fifths of the roughly 670 donors were used, and that subset was treated as a discovery cohort. HLA typing included class I and class II loci at four-digit resolution. The later analysis used no new phenotypic data to find candidate immune exposures, relying instead on TCR beta sequences and their occurrence across donors. Roughly 5 DR-DQ haplotypes were treated as single units for association and clustering because of strong linkage in the cohort. The study was designed to test whether signatures of past pathogen exposure could be identified by cataloging public T cell receptors. An early release that covered around 590 HLA-typed donors contained around 300 gigabases of sequencing data and some 87 million unique TCR sequences. Donor age, sex, ethnicity and CMV serostatus were compiled alongside the repertoire data. Among about 390 genotyped donors of the cohort, an average of approximately 250,000 unique TCR beta nucleotide sequences were sequenced per donor, roughly 20% of them non-productive. The study profiled the T cell repertoires of about 640 subjects by immunosequencing and related them to cytomegalovirus serostatus. In a later analysis, previously published TCR beta repertoires from 500 to 750 donors were re-analyzed and high-resolution HLA genotyping was added so that TCR occurrence patterns could be studied.

The CDR3 sequence holds 14 residues, the cysteine and phenylalanine included. Just CDR3 DNA is preserved here, 42 bases in frame from base 1. V is shortened by 11 bases, J by 0 bases, and the region joining them spans 14 bases. The CDR1 and CDR2 encoded by the germline V gene are MNHNS and SASEGT. Libraries came from the immunoSEQ multiplex PCR assay. For the multiplex PCR, a mixture combining 60 forward primers for TCR Vbeta segments and 13 reverse primers for TCR Jbeta segments was used. A multiplex PCR assay on genomic DNA amplified the CDR3 region of rearranged TCR beta genes. On the Illumina HiSeq System, the amplified TCR beta libraries were sequenced as 87-base-pair reads. The paper's processing steps were these. A later analysis counted 75 million to 100 million unique TCR beta chains across the 500 to 850 repertoires, and roughly 9.9 million of these chains were shared by at least two donors. A nearest-neighbor algorithm error-corrected the raw reads and collapsed the reads into unique sequences, merging closely related sequences to remove PCR and sequencing errors. To assign V, D and J gene segments, CDR3 sequences were aligned to IMGT reference sequences. For a sequence to be retained, at least a six-nucleotide match to both a V gene segment and a J gene segment was required. Rearrangements were classified as productive when the CDR3 lacked stop codons and remained in frame with V and J, and all other rearrangements were classified as non-productive. Following IMGT convention, CDR3 was defined as the stretch from the second conserved V-encoded cysteine to the conserved J-encoded phenylalanine. The earlier analysis of around 640 of the donors excluded sequences that lacked an unambiguous match to a single V gene segment. An earlier analysis of some 500 of the donors classified V segments as functional when productive rearrangements were above 56.7% and as segregating when the standard deviation between donors was above 5%. A statistical classification framework was built to diagnose cytomegalovirus status from the catalog of TCR beta chain sequences. V and J gene assignment, in a later analysis, came from comparing TCR nucleotide sequences with IMGT/GENE-DB human TR gene sequences. Using the TCRdist pipeline, a later analysis assigned CDR3 sequences along with most-parsimonious VDJ recombination scenarios. In a later analysis, each TCR beta chain was defined by its CDR3 amino acid sequence together with its V-gene family, and reads lacking a unique V-gene family were excluded. In a later analysis, 550 to 650 highly shared, low-generation-probability nucleotide sequences were removed to address suspected cross-contamination and a sequencing artifact. For each public chain, a later analysis derived a clonal expansion index from normalized ranks of inferred template counts within each repertoire. In a later analysis, generation probabilities were computed using a VDJ recombination model fitted to out-of-frame rearrangements, and the results were checked against IGoR. In a later analysis, hypergeometric tests were used to score TCR-TCR, TCR-HLA and TCR-CMV co-occurrence, with a repertoire-size bias correction applied to TCR pairs. In a later analysis, false discovery rates were estimated by permuting HLA or CMV assignments 20 times. In a later analysis, co-occurring TCRs were grouped using DBSCAN, with TCRdist sequence similarity added in when clustering inside HLA-allele-positive subsets. Repertoires with fewer than 30,000 or more than 120,000 public chains were left out of co-occurrence clustering, as were about five repertoires with anomalous nucleotide sharing. What TCRdb holds here is the immuneACCESS table cut down to in-frame rearrangements. Part of the clones is not present; checked against another copy, under half of the missing clones reflect an unresolved V gene, and the others are unexplained. V and J calls and clone size are those listed in that table; D and trimming were worked out from the DNA. This sample holds about 130,000 clones; 60% to 80% were observed only once. The ten largest clones take up approximately 1% of the sample.

In total, roughly 670 healthy bone marrow donors made up the cohort. At the time of sampling, all cohort members were nominally healthy, though unrecorded immune exposures were likely present. The donor tested CMV seronegative, placing the donor among the approximately 360 seronegative members of the cohort. Each donor provided a peripheral blood sample, and peripheral blood mononuclear cells were used for TCR beta sequencing. The Qiagen DNeasy Blood Extraction Kit was used to extract genomic DNA from the blood cell samples. Concerning this clone: Its antigen remains undetermined. Per-base quality was not reported, and no clone a single base away is much larger than it.

General findings and caveats noted by the study authors: An association between a missense DCLRE1C variant and V-gene and J-gene trimming of TCR beta chains was found in a later genetic analysis and replicated in an independent cohort. Correlated functional status among segregating V segments might reflect linkage disequilibrium, but an unknown experimental factor could not be ruled out. When HLA alleles, especially DR and DQ, strongly co-occurred, TCR associations were difficult to assign to individual alleles. Because the 87-base-pair reads could not distinguish some IMGT-functional V segments, including TRBV6-2 and TRBV6-3, those segments were excluded. According to a later analysis, most CMV-associated TCR beta chains appeared to be HLA-restricted, and the HLA associations seemed to be driven largely by CMV exposure. A later analysis reported that several top co-occurrence clusters appeared linked to parvovirus B19, influenza, CMV and Epstein-Barr virus. A cluster of highly shared sequence variants was judged likely to represent a technical artifact of the sequencing pipeline. For the cohort, immune exposure information was limited to CMV serostatus. Across donors, most TCR sequences were observed very rarely, whereas some public TCRs were present in many individuals. The authors suggested that the approach could potentially be generalized to other disease states and immunological phenotypes. The study listed 150 to 200 TCR beta chains as associated with cytomegalovirus. An earlier analysis of approximately 500 of the donors showed that most TCR beta V segments appeared in productive rearrangements either about 87% or about 30% of the time, which broadly matched IMGT annotations. Specific HLA alleles were associated with roughly 16,000 TCR beta sequences at a false discovery rate of 0.05 in a later analysis. A later analysis found that TCR association rates varied across HLA loci, with DRB1 alleles showing the most associated TCRs and HLA-C alleles the fewest. A later analysis found that HLA-associated TCR beta chains were more clonally expanded and had lower generation probabilities than equally common non-associated chains. The classifier was reported to diagnose cytomegalovirus status with high specificity and sensitivity in both the original cohort and the validation cohort. A further reported finding was that TCR beta sequences accurately predicted the HLA-A and HLA-B alleles for most subjects in the first cohort. Because counts were too low, approximately 18 rarely observed V segments, including chromosome 9 orphons, were excluded from the earlier analysis of several hundred of the donors. Roughly uniform sequencing depth across donors was assumed in presence/absence analyses, although this assumption may not hold. Three of the identified cytomegalovirus-associated TCR beta chains were confirmed in vitro to be specific for cytomegalovirus antigens. Because HLA typing was missing for some donors at each locus, association tests included only the typed subset. According to a later genetic analysis, donors in an Asian-associated ancestry cluster had fewer N-insertions in productive TCRs than the roughly 700-donor mean. Only TCR beta chains were sequenced in this cohort, and the absence of alpha or paired-chain data limited detectable features.

The chain was built from TRBV6-1 and TRBJ2-1; no confident D gene assignment can be made. Sequencing was performed on PBMCs. The TCR originated in a male donor in good health and CMV-seronegative. For the CDR3, the sequence is CAAPEESSYNEQFF. The DNA sequence is given as TGTGCCGCGCCCGAGGAGAGCTCCTACAATGAGCAGTTCTTC.